The rows below give T cell receptor beta chains drawn from one sample of a study of blood T cell repertoires in COVID-19. TCRdb keeps only in-frame clones here, not all; method: immunoSEQ multiplex PCR. The table records around 200,000 clones, 70% to 90% of them present only once. The specimen was peripheral blood. These receptors all stem from a person between 70 and 80 years old with COVID-19, enrolled during active disease. The CDR3 runs from the conserved cysteine through the conserved F or W. A D gene is named only where the DNA matches it firmly. The size field is filled for only some rows; it gives once, few, many or a size class.

clone size	V gene	D gene	J gene	CDR3 protein	CDR3 DNA
-	TRBV7-2	TRBD2	TRBJ2-4	CASSFRGGGLAKNIQYF	TGTGCCAGCAGCTTTCGTGGCGGGGGTCTAGCCAAAAACATTCAGTACTTC
once	TRBV3-1/TRBV3-2	-	TRBJ2-7	CASSPGGTSYEQYF	TGTGCCAGCAGCCCCGGCGGGACCTCCTACGAGCAGTACTTC
-	TRBV3-1/TRBV3-2	-	TRBJ2-7	CASSATRYEQYF	TGTGCCAGCAGCGCGACTAGATACGAGCAGTACTTC
-	TRBV5-1	-	TRBJ1-5	CASMAGTHHSNQPQHF	TGCGCCAGCATGGCGGGTACCCATCATAGCAATCAGCCCCAGCATTTT
-	TRBV30	TRBD1	TRBJ1-5	CAWSPNPGTGTQPQHF	TGTGCCTGGAGTCCAAACCCCGGGACAGGGACTCAGCCCCAGCATTTT
-	TRBV7-2	-	TRBJ2-1	CASRAQVSSYNEQFF	TGTGCCAGCAGGGCACAGGTAAGCTCCTACAATGAGCAGTTCTTC
-	TRBV6-5	TRBD1	TRBJ1-1	CASRLGTATEAFF	TGTGCCAGCAGGCTCGGGACAGCCACTGAAGCTTTCTTT
-	TRBV7-9	TRBD1	TRBJ1-4	CASSRNSGGWPNEKLFF	TGTGCCAGCAGCCGGAACTCAGGGGGATGGCCTAATGAAAAACTGTTTTTT
-	TRBV6-5	TRBD1	TRBJ2-7	CASGTGGYEQYF	TGTGCCAGCGGTACAGGGGGCTACGAGCAGTACTTC
-	TRBV4-1	-	TRBJ2-7	CASSDADGGSYEQYF	TGCGCCAGCAGCGATGCGGACGGGGGCTCCTACGAGCAGTACTTC
-	TRBV7-2	TRBD2	TRBJ2-3	CASSPGLAGVIDTQYF	TGTGCCAGCAGCCCGGGACTAGCGGGAGTTATAGATACGCAGTATTTT
-	TRBV13	TRBD2	TRBJ2-5	CASSQRLLGLAGGQETQYF	TGTGCCAGCAGCCAACGCCTATTGGGACTAGCGGGGGGACAAGAGACCCAGTACTTC
-	TRBV7-9	-	TRBJ1-1	CAGGALNTEAFF	TGTGCGGGGGGGGCCCTGAACACTGAAGCTTTCTTT
-	TRBV2	TRBD1	TRBJ2-3	CASRGTGGAGDTQYF	TGTGCCAGCAGGGGGACAGGGGGCGCAGGAGATACGCAGTATTTT
-	TRBV2	TRBD1	TRBJ2-7	CASRSQGQGPSYEQYF	TGTGCCAGCAGAAGCCAGGGACAGGGGCCCTCCTACGAGCAGTACTTC
-	TRBV21-1	-	TRBJ2-2	CARKSGTATGELFF	TGTGCCAGGAAATCCGGGACAGCCACCGGGGAGCTGTTTTTT
-	TRBV4-2	-	TRBJ1-1	CASSQVVQGGTEAFF	TGTGCCAGCAGCCAAGTTGTGCAGGGAGGCACTGAAGCTTTCTTT
-	TRBV2	-	TRBJ1-5	CASSDSGPQHF	TGTGCCAGCAGTGATAGCGGGCCCCAGCATTTT
-	TRBV18	TRBD1	TRBJ1-3	CASSRRDRVGGNTIYF	TGTGCCAGCTCACGACGAGACAGGGTCGGTGGAAACACCATATATTTT
-	TRBV11-2	-	TRBJ2-2	CASSFGDTGELFF	TGTGCCAGCAGCTTCGGGGACACCGGGGAGCTGTTTTTT
-	TRBV5-6	TRBD1	TRBJ1-5	CASSLGDRPNQPQHF	TGTGCCAGCAGCTTGGGGGACAGACCCAATCAGCCCCAGCATTTT
-	TRBV24-1	TRBD1	TRBJ1-4	CATSDPRQGRNEKLFF	TGTGCCACCAGTGATCCCAGACAGGGAAGGAATGAAAAACTGTTTTTT
-	TRBV7-9	-	TRBJ2-3	CASSPRRLDTDTQYF	TGTGCCAGCAGCCCTCGACGACTAGACACAGATACGCAGTATTTT
-	TRBV5-4	-	TRBJ2-2	CASSLEPDAVGELFF	TGTGCCAGCAGCTTGGAACCGGATGCGGTCGGGGAGCTGTTTTTT
-	TRBV9	-	TRBJ2-2	CASSVVGANTGELFF	TGTGCCAGCAGCGTAGTAGGGGCCAACACCGGGGAGCTGTTTTTT